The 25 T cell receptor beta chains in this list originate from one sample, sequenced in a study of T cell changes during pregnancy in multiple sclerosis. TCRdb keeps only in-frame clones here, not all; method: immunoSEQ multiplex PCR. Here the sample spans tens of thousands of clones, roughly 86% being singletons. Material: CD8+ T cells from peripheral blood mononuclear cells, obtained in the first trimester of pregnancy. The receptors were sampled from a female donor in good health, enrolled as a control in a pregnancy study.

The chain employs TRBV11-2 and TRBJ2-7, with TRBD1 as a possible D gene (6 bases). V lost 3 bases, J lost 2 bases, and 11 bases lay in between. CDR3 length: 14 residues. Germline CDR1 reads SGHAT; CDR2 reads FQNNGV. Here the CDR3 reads CASSLGARTYEQYF. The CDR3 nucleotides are TGTGCCAGCAGCTTGGGGGCTAGAACCTACGAGCAGTACTTC. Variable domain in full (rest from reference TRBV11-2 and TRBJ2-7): EAGVAQSPRYKIIEKRQSVAFWCNPISGHATLYWYQQILGQGPKLLIQFQNNGVVDDSQLPKDRFSAERLKGVDSTLKIQPAKLEDSAVYLCASSLGARTYEQYFGPGTRLTVT.

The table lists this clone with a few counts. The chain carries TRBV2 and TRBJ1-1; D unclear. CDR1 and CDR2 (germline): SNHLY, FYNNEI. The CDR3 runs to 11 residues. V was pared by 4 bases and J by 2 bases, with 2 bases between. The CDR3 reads CASSANTEAFF. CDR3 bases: TGTGCCAGCAGTGCTAACACTGAAGCTTTCTTT.

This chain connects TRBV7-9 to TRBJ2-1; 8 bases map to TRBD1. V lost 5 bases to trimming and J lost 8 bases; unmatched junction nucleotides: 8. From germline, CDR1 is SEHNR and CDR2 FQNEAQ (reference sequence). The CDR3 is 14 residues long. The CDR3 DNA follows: TGTGCCAGCAGCCTGGGACAGGTTTTTGATGAGCAGTTCTTC. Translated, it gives CASSLGQVFDEQFF.

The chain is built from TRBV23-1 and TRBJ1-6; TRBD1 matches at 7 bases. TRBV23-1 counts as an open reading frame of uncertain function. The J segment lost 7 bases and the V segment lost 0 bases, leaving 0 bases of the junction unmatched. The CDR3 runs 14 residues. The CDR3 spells CASSQSGQNSPLHF. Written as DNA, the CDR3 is TGCGCCAGCAGTCAATCGGGACAGAATTCACCCCTCCACTTT.

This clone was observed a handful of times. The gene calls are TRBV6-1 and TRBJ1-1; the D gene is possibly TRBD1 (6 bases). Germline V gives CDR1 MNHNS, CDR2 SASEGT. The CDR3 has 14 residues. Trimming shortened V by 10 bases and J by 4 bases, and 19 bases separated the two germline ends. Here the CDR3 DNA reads TGTGCCACCAAGTTGGGGGCCGAGGGCACTGAAGCTTTCTTT. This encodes CATKLGAEGTEAFF.

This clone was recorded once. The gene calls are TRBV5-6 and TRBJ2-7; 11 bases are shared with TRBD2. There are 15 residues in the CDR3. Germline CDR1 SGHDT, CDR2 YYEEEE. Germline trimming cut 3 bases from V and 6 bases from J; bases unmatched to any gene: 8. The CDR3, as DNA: TGTGCCAGCAGCTCTACTAGCGGGAGTAGGCTCGAGCAGTACTTC. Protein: CASSSTSGSRLEQYF.

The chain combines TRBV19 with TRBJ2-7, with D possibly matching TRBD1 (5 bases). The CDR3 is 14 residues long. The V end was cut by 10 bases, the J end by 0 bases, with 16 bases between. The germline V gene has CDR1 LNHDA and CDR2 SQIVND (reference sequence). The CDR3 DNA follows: TGTGCCACCACCCCCCAGGACAACTCCTACGAGCAGTACTTC. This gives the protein CATTPQDNSYEQYF.

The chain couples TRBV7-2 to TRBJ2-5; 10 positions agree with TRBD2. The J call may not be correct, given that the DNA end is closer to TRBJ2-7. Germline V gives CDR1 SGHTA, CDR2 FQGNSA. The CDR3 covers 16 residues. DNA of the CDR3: TGTGCCAGCAGCTTAGATCCAGCGGGGGGGTCCTACGAGCAGTACTTC. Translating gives CASSLDPAGGSYEQYF.

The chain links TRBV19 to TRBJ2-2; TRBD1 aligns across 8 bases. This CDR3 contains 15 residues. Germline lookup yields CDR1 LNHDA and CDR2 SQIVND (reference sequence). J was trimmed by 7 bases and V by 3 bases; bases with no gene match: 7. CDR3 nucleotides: TGTGCCAGTAGTATGGTACAGGGGGGCGTCGGGGAGCTGTTTTTT. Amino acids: CASSMVQGGVGELFF. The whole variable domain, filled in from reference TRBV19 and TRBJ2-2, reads DGGITQSPKYLFRKEGQNVTLSCEQNLNHDAMYWYRQDPGQGLRLIYYSQIVNDFQKGDIAEGYSVSREKKESFPLTVTSAQKNPTAFYLCASSMVQGGVGELFFGEGSRLTVL.

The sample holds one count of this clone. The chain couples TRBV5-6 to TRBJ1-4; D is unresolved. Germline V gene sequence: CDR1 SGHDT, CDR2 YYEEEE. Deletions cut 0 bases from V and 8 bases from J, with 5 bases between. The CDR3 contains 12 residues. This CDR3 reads CASSLGAEKLFF. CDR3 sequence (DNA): TGTGCCAGCAGCTTGGGGGCGGAAAAACTGTTTTTT.

The DNA for the CDR3 is TGCGCCAGCAGCCAAGATTTACTAGCCACCTACAATGAGCAGTTCTTC. Amino acid sequence: CASSQDLLATYNEQFF. V usage is TRBV4-3 and J usage is TRBJ2-1; a possible D gene is TRBD2 (6 bases). CDR1 is LGHNA and CDR2 is YSLEER in the germline V gene. CDR3 length: 16 residues. V was trimmed by 0 bases and J by 2 bases, leaving 11 bases between them.

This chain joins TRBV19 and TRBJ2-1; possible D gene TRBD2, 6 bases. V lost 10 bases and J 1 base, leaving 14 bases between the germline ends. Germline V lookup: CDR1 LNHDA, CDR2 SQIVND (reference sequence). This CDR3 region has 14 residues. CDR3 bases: TGTGCCACCAAAGGAGGACTATCCTACAATGAGCAGTTCTTC. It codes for CATKGGLSYNEQFF.

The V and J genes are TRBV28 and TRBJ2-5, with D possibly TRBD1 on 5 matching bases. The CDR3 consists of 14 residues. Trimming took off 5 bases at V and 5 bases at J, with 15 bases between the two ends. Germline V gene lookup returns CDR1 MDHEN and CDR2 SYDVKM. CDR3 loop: CASSTSQETETQYF. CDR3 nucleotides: TGTGCCAGCAGTACCTCACAGGAAACGGAGACCCAGTACTTC.

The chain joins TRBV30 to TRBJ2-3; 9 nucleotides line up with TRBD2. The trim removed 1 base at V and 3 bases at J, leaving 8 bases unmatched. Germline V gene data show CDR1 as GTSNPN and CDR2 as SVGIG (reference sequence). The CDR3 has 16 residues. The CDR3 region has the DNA TGTGCCTGGAGTGGGATAGCGGGAGACGGAACAGATACGCAGTATTTT. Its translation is CAWSGIAGDGTDTQYF.

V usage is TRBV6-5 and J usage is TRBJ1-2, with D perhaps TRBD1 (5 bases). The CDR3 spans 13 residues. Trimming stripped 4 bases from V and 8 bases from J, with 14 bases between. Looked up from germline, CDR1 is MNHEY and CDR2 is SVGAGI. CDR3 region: CASSWGPAWGYTF. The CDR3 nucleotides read TGTGCCAGCAGTTGGGGCCCCGCCTGGGGCTACACCTTC.

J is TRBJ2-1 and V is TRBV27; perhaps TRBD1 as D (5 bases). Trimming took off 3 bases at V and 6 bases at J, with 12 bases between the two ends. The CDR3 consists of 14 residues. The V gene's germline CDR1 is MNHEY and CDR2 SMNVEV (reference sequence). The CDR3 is CASSFGRAGNEQFF. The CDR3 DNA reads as TGTGCCAGCAGTTTCGGCAGGGCTGGCAATGAGCAGTTCTTC.

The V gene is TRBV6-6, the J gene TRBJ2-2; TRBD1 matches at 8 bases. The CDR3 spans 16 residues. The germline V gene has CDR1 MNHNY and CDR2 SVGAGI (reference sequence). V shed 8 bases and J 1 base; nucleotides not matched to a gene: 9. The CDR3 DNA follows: TGTGCCAGCTCCGACCCCGGGACAGGGAACACCGGGGAGCTGTTTTTT. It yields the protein CASSDPGTGNTGELFF.

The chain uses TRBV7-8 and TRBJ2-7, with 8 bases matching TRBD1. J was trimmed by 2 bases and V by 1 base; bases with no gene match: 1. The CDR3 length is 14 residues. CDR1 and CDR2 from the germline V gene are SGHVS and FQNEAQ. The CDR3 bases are TGTGCCAGCAGCTTAGACAGGGGGACCTACGAGCAGTACTTC. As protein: CASSLDRGTYEQYF.

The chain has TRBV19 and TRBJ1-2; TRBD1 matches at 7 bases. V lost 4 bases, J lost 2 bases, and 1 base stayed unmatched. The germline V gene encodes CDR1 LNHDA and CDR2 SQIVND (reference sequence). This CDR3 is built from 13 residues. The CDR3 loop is CASSKGQNYGYTF. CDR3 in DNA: TGTGCCAGTAGTAAGGGACAGAACTATGGCTACACCTTC.

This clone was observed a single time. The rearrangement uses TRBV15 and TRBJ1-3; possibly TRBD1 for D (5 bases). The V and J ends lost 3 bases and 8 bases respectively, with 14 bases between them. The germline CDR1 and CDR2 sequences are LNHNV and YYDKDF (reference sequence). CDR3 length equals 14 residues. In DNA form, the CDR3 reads TGTGCCACCAGCAGCCGGGACTTCGGAGACACCATATATTTT. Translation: CATSSRDFGDTIYF.

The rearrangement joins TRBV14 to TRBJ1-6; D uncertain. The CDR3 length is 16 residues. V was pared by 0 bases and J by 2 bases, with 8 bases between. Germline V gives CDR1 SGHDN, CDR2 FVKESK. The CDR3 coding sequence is TGTGCCAGCAGCCAAGATCCGGGAACCTATAATTCACCCCTCCACTTT. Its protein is CASSQDPGTYNSPLHF.

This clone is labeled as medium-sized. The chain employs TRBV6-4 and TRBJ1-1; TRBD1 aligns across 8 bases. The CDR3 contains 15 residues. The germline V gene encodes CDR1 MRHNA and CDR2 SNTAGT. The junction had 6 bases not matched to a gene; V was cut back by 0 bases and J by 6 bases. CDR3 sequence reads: CASSDSGTGGAEAFF. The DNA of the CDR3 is TGTGCCAGCAGTGACTCCGGGACAGGAGGAGCTGAAGCTTTCTTT.

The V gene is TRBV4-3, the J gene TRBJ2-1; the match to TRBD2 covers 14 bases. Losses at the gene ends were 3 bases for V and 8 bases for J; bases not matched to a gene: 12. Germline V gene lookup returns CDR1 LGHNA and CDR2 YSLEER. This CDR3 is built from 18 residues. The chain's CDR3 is CASSHHGLAGGNLDEQFF. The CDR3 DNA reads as TGCGCCAGCAGCCATCACGGACTAGCGGGAGGTAACCTCGATGAGCAGTTCTTC.

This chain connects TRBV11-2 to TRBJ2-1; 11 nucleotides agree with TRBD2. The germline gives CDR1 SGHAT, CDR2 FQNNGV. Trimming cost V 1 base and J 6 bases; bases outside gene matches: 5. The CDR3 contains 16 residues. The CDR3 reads CASSLGPSGGSNEQFF. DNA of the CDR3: TGTGCCAGCAGCTTAGGCCCTAGCGGGGGGAGCAATGAGCAGTTCTTC.

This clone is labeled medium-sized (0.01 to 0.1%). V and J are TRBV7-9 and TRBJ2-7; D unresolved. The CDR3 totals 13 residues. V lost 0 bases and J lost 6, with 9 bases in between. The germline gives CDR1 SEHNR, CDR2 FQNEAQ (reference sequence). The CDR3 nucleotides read TGTGCCAGCAGCTTAGCCCTCGGCGGCGAGCAGTACTTC. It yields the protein CASSLALGGEQYF.